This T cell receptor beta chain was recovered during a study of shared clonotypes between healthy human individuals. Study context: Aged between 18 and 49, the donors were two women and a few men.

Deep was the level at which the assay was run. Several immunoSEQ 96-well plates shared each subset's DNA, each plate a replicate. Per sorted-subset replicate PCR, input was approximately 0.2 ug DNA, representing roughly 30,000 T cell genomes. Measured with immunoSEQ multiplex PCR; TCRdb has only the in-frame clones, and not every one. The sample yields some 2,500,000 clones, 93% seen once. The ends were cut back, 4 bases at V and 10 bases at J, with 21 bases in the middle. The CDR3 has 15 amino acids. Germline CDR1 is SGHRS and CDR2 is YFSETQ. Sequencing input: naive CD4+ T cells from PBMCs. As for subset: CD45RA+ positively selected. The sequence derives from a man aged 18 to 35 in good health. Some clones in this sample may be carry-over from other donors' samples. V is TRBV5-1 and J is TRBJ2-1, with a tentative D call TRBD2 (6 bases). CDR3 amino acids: CASSRSSGLHREQFF. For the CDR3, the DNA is TGCGCCAGCAGCCGTTCCTCTGGACTACACCGGGAGCAGTTCTTC.